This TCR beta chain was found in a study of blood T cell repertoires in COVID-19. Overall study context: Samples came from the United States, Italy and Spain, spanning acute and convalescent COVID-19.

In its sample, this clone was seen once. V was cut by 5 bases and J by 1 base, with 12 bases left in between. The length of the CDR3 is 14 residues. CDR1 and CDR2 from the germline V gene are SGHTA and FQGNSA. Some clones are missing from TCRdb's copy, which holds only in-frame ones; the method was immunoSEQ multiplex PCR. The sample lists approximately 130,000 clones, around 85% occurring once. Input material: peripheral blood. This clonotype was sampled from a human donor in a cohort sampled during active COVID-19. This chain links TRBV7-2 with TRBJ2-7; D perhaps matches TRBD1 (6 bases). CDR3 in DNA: TGTGCCAGCAGCCCCCAGGGGAAGTCCTACGAGCAGTACTTC. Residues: CASSPQGKSYEQYF.